This TCR beta chain derives from a study of regulatory T cells in long-lasting Graves disease. Per the germline V gene, CDR1 is MNHEY and CDR2 is SVGAGI. The V end was cut by 0 bases, the J end by 4 bases, with 4 bases between. The CDR3 extends over 13 amino acids. This clonotype showed up just a few times. Building of the TCR beta libraries involved iRepertoire HTBI primers and Arm-PCR of CDR3 regions. TCRdb reprocessed the multiplex PCR reads with MiXCR, giving one entry per CDR3 protein. Seen here are hundreds of thousands of distinct CDR3 sequences, 16% observed once, and the top ten hold 25% to 30%. Documented time point: newly diagnosed GD, antithyroid drugs for less than 3 months. Generation of the TCR library employed RNA extracted from PBMCs. This same sample was also taken into another study, of T cells in Graves' hyperthyroidism and ophthalmopathy.

This chain joins TRBV6-5 and TRBJ1-3; no definite D call. The TCR sequence derives from a man aged 40-50 years with Graves disease. The material was peripheral blood mononuclear cells (PBMCs), obtained at new diagnosis, from a patient treated with antithyroid drugs. This chain's CDR3 is CASSYSTGNTIYF. In DNA, the CDR3 is TGTGCCAGCAGTTACTCAACCGGAAACACCATATATTTT.